Each of the 5 T cell receptor beta chains below was sequenced from the same sample in a study of shared clonotypes between healthy human individuals. Generated by immunoSEQ multiplex PCR, the TCRdb table keeps only in-frame clones and is missing some. The table has 300,000 to 350,000 clones, less than 75% seen once. The sample taken for sequencing was memory CD4+ T cells sorted from blood. Stated subset: CD45RA-negative fraction. Receptor source: a man under 40 in good health.

This clone was observed a handful of times. The chain links TRBV14 to TRBJ2-7; D may correspond to TRBD1 or TRBD2 (5 bases each). The CDR3 runs to 15 residues. V lost 0 bases and J lost 5, with 14 bases in between. Germline lookup yields CDR1 SGHDN and CDR2 FVKESK. The CDR3 DNA is TGTGCCAGCAGCCAAGAATTGGTTAGGGGACACGAGCAGTACTTC. Protein product: CASSQELVRGHEQYF. The complete variable domain, with remaining parts taken from reference TRBV14 and TRBJ2-7, reads EAGVTQFPSHSVIEKGQTVTLRCDPISGHDNLYWYRRVMGKEIKFLLHFVKESKQDESGMPNNRFLAERTGGTYSTLKVQPAELEDSGVYFCASSQELVRGHEQYFGPGTRLTVT.

The chain joins TRBV2 to TRBJ2-7; 9 bases line up with TRBD1. From germline, CDR1 is SNHLY and CDR2 FYNNEI. The ends lost 8 bases at V and 2 bases at J; junction bases unmatched: 4. This CDR3 has 13 amino acids. The CDR3 bases are TGTGCCAGCCGCAGGGACAGGGCCTACGAGCAGTACTTC. Translated: CASRRDRAYEQYF.

This chain uses TRBV20-1 with TRBJ2-7, with D possibly TRBD2 on 5 matching bases. Germline loops: CDR1 DFQATT, CDR2 SNEGSKA (reference sequence). The CDR3 totals 8 residues. In nucleotides, the CDR3 is TGCAGGGCGGGCGAGCAGTACTTC. It encodes CRAGEQYF.

As concerns this clone: This CDR3 is also generated by other DNA sequences in the sample. The chain employs TRBV14 and TRBJ2-5; D might be TRBD1 (6 bases). The germline gives CDR1 SGHDN, CDR2 FVKESK. The CDR3 length is 14 residues. With 1 base removed from V and 5 bases from J, the gap between germline ends came to 11 bases. The CDR3 reads CASSQGAGAETQYF. CDR3 DNA sequence: TGTGCCAGCAGCCAAGGGGCAGGGGCGGAGACCCAGTACTTC.

The V and J genes are TRBV18 and TRBJ2-3, with 8 bases identical to TRBD1. The CDR3 covers 13 residues. The V gene end was trimmed by 3 bases and the J gene end by 6 bases; junction bases not matched to a gene: 2. Germline loops: CDR1 KGHSH, CDR2 LQKENI. CDR3 region: CASSPDREDTQYF. CDR3 DNA sequence: TGTGCCAGCTCACCGGACAGGGAGGATACGCAGTATTTT.